This T cell receptor (beta chain) was documented in a study of T cells in Graves' hyperthyroidism and ophthalmopathy. Study context: Blood was drawn when the patient was first diagnosed and still untreated.

There were TCR beta CDR3 regions amplified from RNA transcripts. Initially, a first-round RT-PCR of the TCR CDR3 employed the HTBI primer set. TCRdb ran MiXCR on the multiplex PCR reads and lists one entry per CDR3 protein. Here the sample spans hundreds of thousands of distinct CDR3 sequences, 13% to 15% being singletons. Newly diagnosed hyperthyroidism, duration under 2 months, in patients aged 18 to 65. Reasons for excluding patients were uncontrolled infection, other autoimmune disease, pregnancy or lactation. General study results and limits: Most thyroid-expanded clonotypes above 0.001 were also found in blood.

This clonotype occurred many times. Its target is unknown. This CDR3 contains 14 residues. Germline lookup yields CDR1 MNHEY and CDR2 SVGAGI. Trimming removed 2 bases at V and 11 bases at J, with 19 bases between. This sequence originates from a woman between 18 and 30 years old with Graves' hyperthyroidism. The sequencing input was blood. This chain joins TRBV6-5 and TRBJ2-7; D is perhaps TRBD1 (5 bases). In nucleotides, the CDR3 is TGTGCCAGCAGTTACCGGTATTCCGGACATCCGGAGTACTTC. Translated: CASSYRYSGHPEYF.